This TCR beta chain was sequenced for a study of blood T cells in healthy people across ages. V lost 8 bases to trimming and J lost 6 bases, with 14 bases between them. CDR1 is SEHNR, CDR2 FQNEAQ, per germline (reference sequence). This CDR3 is built from 13 residues. A J-beta primer mix and a sample-barcoded 5' primer were used in a second PCR of about 7 to 11 cycles. One entry per CDR3 protein results from TCRdb running MiXCR on the 5' RACE reads. The repertoire holds 1.8 million or so distinct CDR3 sequences, with 30% to 40% as singletons. This sequence was found in a human donor in good health. The chain joins TRBV7-9 to TRBJ2-1; either TRBD1 or TRBD2 may fit D (5 bases each). What was sequenced was blood. The CDR3 reads CASGPGRTNEQFF. In DNA, the CDR3 is TGTGCCAGCGGACCGGGACGGACCAATGAGCAGTTCTTC.